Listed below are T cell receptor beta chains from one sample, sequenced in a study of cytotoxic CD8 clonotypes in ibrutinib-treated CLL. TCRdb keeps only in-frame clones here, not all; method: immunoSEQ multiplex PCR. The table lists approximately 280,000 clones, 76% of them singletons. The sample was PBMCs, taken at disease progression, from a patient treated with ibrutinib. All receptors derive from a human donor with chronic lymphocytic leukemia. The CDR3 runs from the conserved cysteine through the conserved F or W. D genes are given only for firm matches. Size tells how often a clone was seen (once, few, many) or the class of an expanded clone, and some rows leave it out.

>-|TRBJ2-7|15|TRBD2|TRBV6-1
CASKRTSGSSYEQYF
TGTGCCAGCAAGAGGACTAGCGGAAGCTCCTACGAGCAGTACTTC
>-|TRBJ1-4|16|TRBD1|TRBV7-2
CASSNMDRGLGEKLFF
TGTGCCAGCAGCAACATGGACAGGGGGCTCGGTGAAAAACTGTTTTTT
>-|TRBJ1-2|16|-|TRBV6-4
CASSPNWGRANYGYTF
TGTGCCAGCAGTCCTAACTGGGGGAGGGCTAACTATGGCTACACCTTC
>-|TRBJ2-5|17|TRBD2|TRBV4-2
CASSQVPTSGGQETQYF
TGTGCCAGCAGCCAAGTCCCCACTAGCGGGGGCCAAGAGACCCAGTACTTC
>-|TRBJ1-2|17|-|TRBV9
CASSVDPGTRANYGYTF
TGTGCCAGCAGCGTAGACCCGGGGACGCGAGCTAACTATGGCTACACCTTC
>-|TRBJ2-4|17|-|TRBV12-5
CASGLVRENLAKNIQYF
TGTGCTAGTGGTTTGGTACGGGAAAACTTAGCCAAAAACATTCAGTACTTC
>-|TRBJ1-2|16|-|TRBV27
CASSTKGTDGDYGYTF
TGTGCCAGCAGCACCAAAGGGACGGACGGCGACTATGGCTACACCTTC
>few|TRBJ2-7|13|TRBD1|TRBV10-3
CANSQGAINEQYF
TGTGCCAATTCACAGGGGGCGATCAACGAGCAGTACTTC
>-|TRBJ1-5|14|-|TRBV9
CASSVRVDNQPQHF
TGTGCCAGCAGCGTAAGGGTTGACAATCAGCCCCAGCATTTT
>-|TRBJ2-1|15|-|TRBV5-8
CASSLEAGSYNEQFF
TGTGCCAGCAGCTTGGAGGCAGGGAGCTATAATGAGCAGTTCTTC
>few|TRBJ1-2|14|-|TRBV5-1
CASSQSTVARGYTF
TGCGCCAGCAGCCAGTCGACAGTAGCTCGAGGCTACACCTTC
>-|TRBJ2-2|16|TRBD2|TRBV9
CASRRLAGVLGGELFF
TGTGCCAGCAGGCGGCTAGCGGGAGTCTTAGGCGGGGAGCTGTTTTTT
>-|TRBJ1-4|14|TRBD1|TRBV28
CASSSGQDPRGLFF
TGTGCCAGCAGTTCCGGACAGGATCCGCGAGGGCTGTTTTTT
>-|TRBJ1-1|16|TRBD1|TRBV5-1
CASSWSRDRSNTEAFF
TGCGCCAGCAGTTGGAGCCGGGACAGATCGAACACTGAAGCTTTCTTT
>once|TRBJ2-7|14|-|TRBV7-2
CASSPPWGESEQYF
TGTGCCAGCAGCCCCCCATGGGGGGAGTCCGAGCAGTACTTC
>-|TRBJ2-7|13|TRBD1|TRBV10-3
CAITQQGAEEQYF
TGTGCCATCACTCAACAGGGGGCTGAGGAGCAGTACTTC
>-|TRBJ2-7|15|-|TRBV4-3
CASSQDRIPSYEQYF
TGCGCCAGCAGCCAAGATCGGATACCCTCCTACGAGCAGTACTTC
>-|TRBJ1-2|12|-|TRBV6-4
CASSARAGGYTF
TGTGCCAGCAGTGCGAGGGCGGGTGGCTACACCTTC
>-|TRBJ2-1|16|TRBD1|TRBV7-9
CASSKNGDSWWNEQFF
TGTGCCAGCAGCAAAAACGGGGACAGTTGGTGGAATGAGCAGTTCTTC
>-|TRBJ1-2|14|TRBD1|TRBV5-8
CASSLGQGNYGYTF
TGTGCCAGCAGCTTGGGACAGGGGAACTATGGCTACACCTTC
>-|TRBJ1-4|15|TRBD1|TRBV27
CASSSGQARGEKLFF
TGTGCCAGCAGTTCCGGACAGGCTAGGGGTGAAAAACTGTTTTTT
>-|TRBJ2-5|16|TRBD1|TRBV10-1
CASSESPGQPQETQYF
TGCGCCAGCAGTGAGTCTCCGGGACAGCCACAAGAGACCCAGTACTTC
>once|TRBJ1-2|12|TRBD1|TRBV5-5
CASRGTGSGYTF
TGTGCCAGCAGGGGGACAGGGAGCGGCTACACCTTC
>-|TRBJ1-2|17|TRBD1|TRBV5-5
CASSAGKQGSANYGYTF
TGTGCCAGCAGCGCGGGAAAACAGGGGTCAGCTAACTATGGCTACACCTTC
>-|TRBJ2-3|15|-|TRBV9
CASSALLRSTDTQYF
TGTGCCAGCAGCGCCCTCCTACGAAGCACAGATACGCAGTATTTT
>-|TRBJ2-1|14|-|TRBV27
CASSLSISYNEQFF
TGTGCCAGCAGTTTAAGCATCAGCTACAATGAGCAGTTCTTC
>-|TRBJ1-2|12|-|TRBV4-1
CASSPGVYGYTF
TGCGCCAGCAGCCCCGGTGTGTATGGCTACACCTTC
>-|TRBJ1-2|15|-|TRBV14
CASSQAAGFNYGYTF
TGTGCCAGCAGCCAAGCGGCGGGATTTAACTATGGCTACACCTTC
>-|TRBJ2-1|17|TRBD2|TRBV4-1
CASSQGLAGGPYNEQFF
TGCGCCAGCAGCCAGGGACTAGCGGGGGGGCCCTACAATGAGCAGTTCTTC
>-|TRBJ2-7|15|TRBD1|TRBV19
CASSIGTGPTYEQYF
TGTGCCAGTAGTATTGGGACAGGGCCCACCTACGAGCAGTACTTC
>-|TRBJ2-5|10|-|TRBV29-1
CSVGGETQYF
TGCAGCGTAGGAGGGGAGACCCAGTACTTC
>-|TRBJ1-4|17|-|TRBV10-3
CAISESRQYVSGEKLFF
TGTGCCATCAGTGAGTCGAGGCAGTACGTATCAGGGGAAAAACTGTTTTTT
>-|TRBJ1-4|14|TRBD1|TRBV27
CASSAGQGSEKLFF
TGTGCCAGCAGTGCGGGACAGGGTAGTGAAAAACTGTTTTTT
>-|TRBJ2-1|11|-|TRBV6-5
CASSYSGEQFF
TGTGCCAGCAGTTATTCAGGGGAGCAGTTCTTC
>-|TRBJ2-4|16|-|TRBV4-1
CASSQDRRPLLNIQYF
TGCGCCAGCAGCCAAGATCGCAGACCCTTGCTAAACATTCAGTACTTC